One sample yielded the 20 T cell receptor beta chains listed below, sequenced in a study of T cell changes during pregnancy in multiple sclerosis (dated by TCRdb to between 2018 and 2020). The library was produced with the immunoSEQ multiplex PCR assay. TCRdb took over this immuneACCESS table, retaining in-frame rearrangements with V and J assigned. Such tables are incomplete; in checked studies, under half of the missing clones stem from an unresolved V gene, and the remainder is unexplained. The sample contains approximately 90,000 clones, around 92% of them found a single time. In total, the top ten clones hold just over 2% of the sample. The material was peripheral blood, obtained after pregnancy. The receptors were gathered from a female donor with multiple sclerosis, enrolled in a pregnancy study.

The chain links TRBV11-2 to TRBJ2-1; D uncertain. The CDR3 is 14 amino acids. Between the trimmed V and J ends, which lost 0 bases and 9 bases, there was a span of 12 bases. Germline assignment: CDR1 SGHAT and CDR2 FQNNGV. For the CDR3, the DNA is TGTGCCAGCAGCTTAGATCTATATCGAGGTGAGCAGTTCTTC. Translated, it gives CASSLDLYRGEQFF.

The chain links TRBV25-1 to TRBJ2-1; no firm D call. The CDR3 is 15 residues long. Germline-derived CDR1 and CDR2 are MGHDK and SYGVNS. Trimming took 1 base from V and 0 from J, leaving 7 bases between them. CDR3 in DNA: TGTGCCAGCAGTGAATGGTCGAGCTCCTACAATGAGCAGTTCTTC. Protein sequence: CASSEWSSSYNEQFF.

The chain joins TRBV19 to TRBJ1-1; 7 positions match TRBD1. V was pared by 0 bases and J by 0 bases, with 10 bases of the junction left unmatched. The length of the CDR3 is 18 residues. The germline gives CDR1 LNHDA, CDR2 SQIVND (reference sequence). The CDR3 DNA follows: TGTGCCAGTAGTATAGATCGTTCGACAGGGTATATGAACACTGAAGCTTTCTTT. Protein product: CASSIDRSTGYMNTEAFF.

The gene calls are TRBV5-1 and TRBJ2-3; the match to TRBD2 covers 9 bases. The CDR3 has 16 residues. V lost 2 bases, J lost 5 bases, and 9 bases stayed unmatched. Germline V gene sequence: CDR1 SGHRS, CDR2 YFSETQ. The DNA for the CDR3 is TGCGCCAGCAGCTTAGAACAAGCGGGAGGAGGAGATACGCAGTATTTT. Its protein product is CASSLEQAGGGDTQYF. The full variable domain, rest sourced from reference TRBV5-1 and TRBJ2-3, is KAGVTQTPRYLIKTRGQQVTLSCSPISGHRSVSWYQQTPGQGLQFLFEYFSETQRNKGNFPGRFSGRQFSNSRSEMNVSTLELGDSALYLCASSLEQAGGGDTQYFGPGTRLTVL.

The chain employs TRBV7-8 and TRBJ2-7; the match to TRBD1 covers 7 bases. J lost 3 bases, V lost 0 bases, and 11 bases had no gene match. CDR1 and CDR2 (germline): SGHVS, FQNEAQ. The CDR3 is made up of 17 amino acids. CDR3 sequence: CASSLAAYRDSNYEQYF. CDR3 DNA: TGTGCCAGCAGCTTAGCGGCTTACCGGGACAGCAACTACGAGCAGTACTTC. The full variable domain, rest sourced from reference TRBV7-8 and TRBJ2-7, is GAGVSQSPRYKVAKRGQDVALRCDPISGHVSLFWYQQALGQGPEFLTYFQNEAQLDKSGLPSDRFFAERPEGSVSTLKIQRTQQEDSAVYLCASSLAAYRDSNYEQYFGPGTRLTVT.

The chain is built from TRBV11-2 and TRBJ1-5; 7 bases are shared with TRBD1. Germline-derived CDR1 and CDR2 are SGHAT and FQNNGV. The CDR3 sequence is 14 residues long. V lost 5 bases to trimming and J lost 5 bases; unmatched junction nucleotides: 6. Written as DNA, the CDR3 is TGTGCCAGCAGCCCTGACAGGGACGATCAGCCCCAGCATTTT. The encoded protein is CASSPDRDDQPQHF.

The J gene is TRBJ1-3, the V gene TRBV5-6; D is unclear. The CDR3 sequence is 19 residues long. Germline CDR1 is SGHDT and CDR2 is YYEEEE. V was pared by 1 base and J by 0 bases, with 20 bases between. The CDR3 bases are TGTGCCAGCAGCTTGCAGGTAGTATTGCAGAAGCTCTCTGGAAACACCATATATTTT. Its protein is CASSLQVVLQKLSGNTIYF.

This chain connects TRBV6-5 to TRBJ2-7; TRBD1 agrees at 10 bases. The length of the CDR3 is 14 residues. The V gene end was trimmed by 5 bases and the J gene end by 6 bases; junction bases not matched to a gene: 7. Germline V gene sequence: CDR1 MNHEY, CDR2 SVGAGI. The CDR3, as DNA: TGTGCCAGCAGTCTGGGACAGGGGTTGAGCGAGCAGTACTTC. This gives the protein CASSLGQGLSEQYF.

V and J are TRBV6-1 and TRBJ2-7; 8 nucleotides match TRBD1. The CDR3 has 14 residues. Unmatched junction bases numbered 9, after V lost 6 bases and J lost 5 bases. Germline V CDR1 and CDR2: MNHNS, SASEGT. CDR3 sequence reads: CASSRGQGRNEQYF. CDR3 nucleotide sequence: TGTGCCAGCAGCCGAGGACAGGGTAGGAACGAGCAGTACTTC.

The CDR3 is CAWRGRVGYTF. CDR3 coding DNA: TGTGCCTGGAGGGGGAGAGTTGGCTACACCTTC. The chain has TRBV30 and TRBJ1-2; D is unclear. The V and J ends lost 3 bases and 7 bases respectively, with 9 bases between them. CDR1 GTSNPN and CDR2 SVGIG come from the germline V gene (reference sequence). CDR3 length: 11 amino acids. Combining the CDR3 with reference TRBV30 and TRBJ1-2 gives the whole variable domain SQTIHQWPATLVQPVGSPLSLECTVEGTSNPNLYWYRQAAGRGLQLLFYSVGIGQISSEVPQNLSASRPQDRQFILSSKKLLLSDSGFYLCAWRGRVGYTFGSGTRLTVV.

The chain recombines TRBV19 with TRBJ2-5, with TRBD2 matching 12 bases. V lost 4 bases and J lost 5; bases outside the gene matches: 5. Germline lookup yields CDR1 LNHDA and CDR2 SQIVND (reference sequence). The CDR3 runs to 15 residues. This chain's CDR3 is CASSKTSGSIETQYF. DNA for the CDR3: TGTGCCAGTAGTAAGACTAGCGGGAGTATCGAGACCCAGTACTTC.

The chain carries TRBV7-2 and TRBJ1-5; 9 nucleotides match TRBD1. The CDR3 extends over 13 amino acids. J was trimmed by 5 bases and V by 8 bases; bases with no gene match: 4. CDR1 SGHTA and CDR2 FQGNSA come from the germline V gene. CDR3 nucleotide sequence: TGTGCCAGCCGGAGGGACAGGGATCAGCCCCAGCATTTT. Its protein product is CASRRDRDQPQHF.

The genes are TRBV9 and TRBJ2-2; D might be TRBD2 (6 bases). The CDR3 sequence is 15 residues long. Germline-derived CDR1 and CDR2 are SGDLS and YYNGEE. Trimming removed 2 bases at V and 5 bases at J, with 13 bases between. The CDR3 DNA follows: TGTGCCAGCAGCGTCCGGGACTTTCTAACCGGGGAGCTGTTTTTT. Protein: CASSVRDFLTGELFF.

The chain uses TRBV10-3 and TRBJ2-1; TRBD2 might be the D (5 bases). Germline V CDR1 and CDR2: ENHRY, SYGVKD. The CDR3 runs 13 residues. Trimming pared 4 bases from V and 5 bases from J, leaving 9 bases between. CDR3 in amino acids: CAISAVANNEQFF. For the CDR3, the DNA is TGTGCCATCAGTGCCGTAGCGAACAATGAGCAGTTCTTC.

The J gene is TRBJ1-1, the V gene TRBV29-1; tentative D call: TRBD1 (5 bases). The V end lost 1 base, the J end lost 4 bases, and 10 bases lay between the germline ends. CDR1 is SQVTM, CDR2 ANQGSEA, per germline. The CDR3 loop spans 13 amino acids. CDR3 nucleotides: TGCAGCGTTGAAGTCAGAAGGGGCACTGAAGCTTTCTTT. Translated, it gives CSVEVRRGTEAFF.

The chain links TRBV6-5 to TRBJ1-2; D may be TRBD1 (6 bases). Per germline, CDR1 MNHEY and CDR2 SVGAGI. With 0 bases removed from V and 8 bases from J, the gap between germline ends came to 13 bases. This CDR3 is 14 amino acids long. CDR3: CASSYSYRDLGYTF. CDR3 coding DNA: TGTGCCAGCAGTTACTCTTACAGGGACCTCGGCTACACCTTC.

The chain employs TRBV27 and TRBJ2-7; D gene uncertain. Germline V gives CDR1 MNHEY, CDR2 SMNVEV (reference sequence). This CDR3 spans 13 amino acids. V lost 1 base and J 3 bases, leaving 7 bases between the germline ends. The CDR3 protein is CASSLWLNYEQYF. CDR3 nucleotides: TGTGCCAGCAGTTTATGGCTGAACTACGAGCAGTACTTC.

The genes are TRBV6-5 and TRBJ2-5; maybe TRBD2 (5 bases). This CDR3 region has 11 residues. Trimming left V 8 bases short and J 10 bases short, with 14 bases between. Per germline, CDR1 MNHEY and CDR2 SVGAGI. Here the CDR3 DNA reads TGTGCCAGCGTAAGGATAGAGGGCCAGTACTTC. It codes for CASVRIEGQYF.

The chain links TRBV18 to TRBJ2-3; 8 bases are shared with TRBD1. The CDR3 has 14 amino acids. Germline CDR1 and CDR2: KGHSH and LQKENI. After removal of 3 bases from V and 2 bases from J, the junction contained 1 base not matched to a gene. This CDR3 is CASSPDRDTDTQYF. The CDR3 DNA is TGTGCCAGCTCACCGGACAGGGACACAGATACGCAGTATTTT.

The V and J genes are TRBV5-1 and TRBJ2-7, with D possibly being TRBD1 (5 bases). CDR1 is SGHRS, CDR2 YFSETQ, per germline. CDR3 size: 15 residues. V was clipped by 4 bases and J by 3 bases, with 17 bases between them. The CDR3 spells CASSHIQDHHYEQYF. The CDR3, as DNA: TGCGCCAGCAGCCATATACAGGACCACCACTACGAGCAGTACTTC.